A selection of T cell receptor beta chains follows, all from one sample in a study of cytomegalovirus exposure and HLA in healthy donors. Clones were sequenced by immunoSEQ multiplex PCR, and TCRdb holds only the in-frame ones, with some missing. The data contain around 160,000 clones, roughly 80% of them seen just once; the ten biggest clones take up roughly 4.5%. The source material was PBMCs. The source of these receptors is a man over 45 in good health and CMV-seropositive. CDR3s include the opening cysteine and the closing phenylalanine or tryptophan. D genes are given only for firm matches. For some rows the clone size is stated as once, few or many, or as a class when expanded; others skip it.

CASRKPGQGAGTEAFF TGTGCCAGTAGAAAACCGGGACAGGGGGCGGGCACTGAAGCTTTCTTT TRBD1 TRBJ1-1 - TRBV19
CASQQGRYEQYF TGTGCCAGCCAACAGGGGAGGTACGAGCAGTACTTC - TRBJ2-7 - TRBV25-1
CASRLTGDAGYTF TGTGCCAGCAGACTTACAGGGGATGCTGGCTACACCTTC TRBD1 TRBJ1-2 - TRBV28
CAWTGQLSSPLHF TGTGCCTGGACGGGACAGCTAAGTTCACCCCTCCACTTT TRBD1 TRBJ1-6 once TRBV30
CASTEGWGVGNQPQHF TGTGCCAGCACTGAGGGCTGGGGGGTTGGCAATCAGCCCCAGCATTTT - TRBJ1-5 - TRBV6-1
CASSLGSPWNYGYTF TGTGCCAGCAGCTTGGGGAGTCCCTGGAACTATGGCTACACCTTC - TRBJ1-2 - TRBV5-6
CSSRGPDEQYF TGCAGTTCCAGGGGTCCCGACGAGCAGTACTTC - TRBJ2-7 - TRBV20-1
CASSQKDRGDTGELFF TGCGCCAGCAGCCAGAAAGACAGGGGGGACACCGGGGAGCTGTTTTTT TRBD1 TRBJ2-2 - TRBV4-1
CASSQFPILGSTGNTIYF TGTGCCAGCAGCCAATTCCCTATTTTGGGCTCGACTGGAAACACCATATATTTT - TRBJ1-3 - TRBV14
CASREGVAGAFGELFF TGTGCCAGCCGTGAGGGTGTGGCGGGAGCTTTCGGGGAGCTGTTTTTT TRBD2 TRBJ2-2 - TRBV28
CASSQATRIYGYTF TGCGCCAGCAGTCAAGCCACCAGAATCTATGGCTACACCTTC - TRBJ1-2 - TRBV23-1
CASSLRLAGVHEQYF TGTGCCAGCAGTTTACGACTAGCGGGAGTTCACGAGCAGTACTTC TRBD2 TRBJ2-7 - TRBV28
CASSPRLQETQYF TGTGCCAGCTCACCACGCCTACAAGAGACCCAGTACTTC - TRBJ2-5 - TRBV18
CASSSNRGIEQYF TGTGCCAGCAGCTCGAACAGGGGGATCGAGCAGTACTTC TRBD1 TRBJ2-7 - TRBV11-2
CASSPRGSEEISYGQYF TGTGCCAGCAGCCCCCGGGGTAGCGAGGAGATTTCCTACGGGCAGTACTTC - TRBJ2-7 - TRBV7-6
CASSSTTGSLNEKLFF TGCGCCAGCAGCTCGACCACCGGGAGCCTGAATGAAAAACTGTTTTTT - TRBJ1-4 few TRBV5-1
CAWRGGGPGELFF TGTGCCTGGAGGGGTGGAGGTCCCGGGGAGCTGTTTTTT - TRBJ2-2 - TRBV30
CASSSGPGELYNSPLHF TGCGCCAGCAGCTCCGGTCCAGGGGAACTATATAATTCACCCCTCCACTTT - TRBJ1-6 - TRBV5-1
CATSRDRTNYEQYF TGTGCCACCAGCAGGGACAGGACTAACTACGAGCAGTACTTC - TRBJ2-7 - TRBV15
CASSQDRSGSYEQYF TGCGCCAGCAGCCAAGATCGATCGGGGTCCTACGAGCAGTACTTC - TRBJ2-7 once TRBV4-3
CASSQERGTRGIYEQYF TGTGCCAGCAGCCAAGAAAGGGGGACCAGGGGAATATACGAGCAGTACTTC - TRBJ2-7 - TRBV4-2
CASSQDSAGGGAYEQYF TGCGCCAGCAGCCAAGACTCGGCCGGCGGGGGGGCTTACGAGCAGTACTTC TRBD2 TRBJ2-7 once TRBV4-1
CASSQDEYRASGEYNEQFF TGCGCCAGCAGCCAAGATGAGTATAGAGCTAGCGGGGAGTACAATGAGCAGTTCTTC TRBD2 TRBJ2-1 - TRBV4-1
CASSIRTGGPSNQPQHF TGTGCCAGCAGCATAAGGACAGGGGGTCCCAGCAATCAGCCCCAGCATTTT TRBD1 TRBJ1-5 - TRBV13
CASSLASTVHYGYTF TGCGCCAGCAGCTTGGCCTCGACAGTGCACTATGGCTACACCTTC - TRBJ1-2 - TRBV5-1
CSAGQGGEQFF TGCAGCGCGGGACAGGGAGGTGAGCAGTTCTTC TRBD1 TRBJ2-1 - TRBV29-1
CASSIDRGLEAFF TGTGCCAGTAGTATAGACAGGGGCCTTGAAGCTTTCTTT - TRBJ1-1 - TRBV19
CASSLSRAAEAFF TGTGCCAGCAGTTTATCGAGGGCAGCTGAAGCTTTCTTT - TRBJ1-1 - TRBV27
CASSLAGRTTYEQYF TGTGCCAGCAGCTTAGCGGGCAGGACAACCTACGAGCAGTACTTC - TRBJ2-7 - TRBV7-2
CASSYGTGPYEQYF TGTGCCAGCAGTTACGGGACAGGACCCTACGAGCAGTACTTC TRBD1 TRBJ2-7 few TRBV6-6
CASSLDSQETQYF TGCGCCAGCAGCTTGGACAGCCAAGAGACCCAGTACTTC - TRBJ2-5 - TRBV5-1
CASSLRLAESYEQYF TGTGCCAGCAGTTTAAGACTAGCTGAATCCTACGAGCAGTACTTC TRBD2 TRBJ2-7 - TRBV27
CASSPEGSDTQYF TGTGCCAGTAGTCCTGAGGGCTCAGATACGCAGTATTTT - TRBJ2-3 - TRBV19
CAISEAGGRDTEAFF TGTGCCATCAGTGAGGCAGGGGGTAGGGACACTGAAGCTTTCTTT TRBD1 TRBJ1-1 - TRBV10-3
CASSLRQGAYEQYF TGTGCCAGTAGTCTTCGACAGGGGGCCTACGAGCAGTACTTC TRBD1 TRBJ2-7 - TRBV19
CAWPSEPTSGRAYEQYF TGTGCCTGGCCGTCAGAACCAACTAGCGGGAGGGCCTACGAGCAGTACTTC TRBD2 TRBJ2-7 few TRBV30
CASTTDRKVNSPLHF TGTGCCAGCACCACGGACAGGAAAGTTAATTCACCCCTCCACTTT TRBD1 TRBJ1-6 - TRBV28
CASSLDGGTYEQYF TGTGCCAGCAGCTTAGACGGCGGAACTTACGAGCAGTACTTC - TRBJ2-7 few TRBV7-9
CAISDSKKRPLHF TGTGCCATCAGTGATTCCAAAAAGCGACCCCTCCACTTT - TRBJ1-6 - TRBV10-3
CAWSYTEGYEQYF TGTGCCTGGAGTTACACAGAGGGATACGAGCAGTACTTC - TRBJ2-7 - TRBV30
CASSLVGGQETQYF TGTGCCAGCAGCTTAGTGGGGGGCCAAGAGACCCAGTACTTC - TRBJ2-5 - TRBV7-9
CASSGGTPPETQYF TGTGCCAGCAGCGGCGGGACCCCGCCGGAGACCCAGTACTTC - TRBJ2-5 - TRBV5-5